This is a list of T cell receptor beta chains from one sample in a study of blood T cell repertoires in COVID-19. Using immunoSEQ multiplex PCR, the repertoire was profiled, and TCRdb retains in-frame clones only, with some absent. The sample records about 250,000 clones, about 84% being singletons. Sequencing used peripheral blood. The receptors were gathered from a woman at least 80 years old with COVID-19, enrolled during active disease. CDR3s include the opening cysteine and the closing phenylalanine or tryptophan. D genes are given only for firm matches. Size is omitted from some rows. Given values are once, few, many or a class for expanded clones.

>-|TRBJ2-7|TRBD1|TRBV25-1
CASSESPSDRGRNEQYF
TGTGCCAGCAGTGAAAGCCCCTCCGACAGGGGGCGGAACGAGCAGTACTTC
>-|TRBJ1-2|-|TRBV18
CASSGVTGTIYYTF
TGTGCCAGCTCAGGAGTAACAGGGACAATTTACTACACCTTC
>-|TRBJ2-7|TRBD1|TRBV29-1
CSVSRQGSSYEQYF
TGCAGCGTTTCCCGACAGGGAAGCTCCTACGAGCAGTACTTC
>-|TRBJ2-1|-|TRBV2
CASSEETGVYNEQFF
TGTGCCAGCAGTGAGGAAACGGGTGTTTACAATGAGCAGTTCTTC
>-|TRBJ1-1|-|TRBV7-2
CASSLRFSGTPNTEAFF
TGTGCCAGCAGCTTAAGGTTCTCCGGGACACCAAACACTGAAGCTTTCTTT
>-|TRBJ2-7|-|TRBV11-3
CASSFCLLRSSYEQYF
TGTGCCAGCAGCTTCTGTCTTTTGAGGAGCTCCTACGAGCAGTACTTC
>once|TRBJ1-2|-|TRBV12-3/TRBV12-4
CASRRGNYGYTF
TGTGCCAGCCGAAGGGGGAACTATGGCTACACCTTC
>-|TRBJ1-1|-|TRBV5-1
CASSPRGADEVTEAFF
TGCGCCAGCAGCCCCCGGGGGGCCGATGAGGTTACTGAAGCTTTCTTT
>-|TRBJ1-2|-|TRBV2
CASSGGLRYGYTF
TGTGCCAGCAGTGGTGGGCTTCGGTATGGCTACACCTTC
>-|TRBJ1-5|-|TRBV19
CASSVPPQRNQPQHF
TGTGCCAGTAGTGTCCCCCCACAGCGGAATCAGCCCCAGCATTTT
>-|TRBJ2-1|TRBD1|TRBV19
CASRPGQGYNEQFF
TGTGCCAGTAGACCGGGACAGGGGTACAATGAGCAGTTCTTC
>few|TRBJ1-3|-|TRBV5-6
CASSLAGILSSGNTIYF
TGTGCCAGCAGCTTGGCCGGTATACTATCCAGTGGAAACACCATATATTTT
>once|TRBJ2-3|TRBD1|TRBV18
CASSPPAGGRSDTQYF
TGTGCCAGCTCACCACCGGCAGGGGGACGGTCAGATACGCAGTATTTT
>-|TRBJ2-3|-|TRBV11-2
CASSWSEANTDTQYF
TGTGCCAGCAGCTGGAGTGAGGCCAACACAGATACGCAGTATTTT
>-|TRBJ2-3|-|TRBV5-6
CASSAGPGGTDTQYF
TGTGCCAGCAGCGCGGGACCTGGGGGGACAGATACGCAGTATTTT
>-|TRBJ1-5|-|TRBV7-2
CASSLAVAGNQPQHF
TGTGCCAGCAGCTTAGCCGTCGCGGGAAATCAGCCCCAGCATTTT
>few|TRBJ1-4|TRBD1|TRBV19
CASTRDRAGREKLFF
TGTGCCAGTACCCGGGACAGGGCGGGTCGGGAAAAACTGTTTTTT
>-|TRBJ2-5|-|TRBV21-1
CASPSQGRLHETQYF
TGTGCCAGCCCCTCACAGGGGCGGCTTCACGAGACCCAGTACTTC
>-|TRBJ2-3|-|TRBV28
CASSPGGRLTDTQYF
TGTGCCAGCAGCCCTGGGGGCCGCCTCACAGATACGCAGTATTTT
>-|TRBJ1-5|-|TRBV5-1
CARSWGGDQPQHF
TGCGCCCGCAGCTGGGGGGGGGATCAGCCCCAGCATTTT
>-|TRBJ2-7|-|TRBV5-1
CASSPGGTLSYEQYF
TGCGCCAGCAGCCCAGGGGGGACGTTGAGCTACGAGCAGTACTTC
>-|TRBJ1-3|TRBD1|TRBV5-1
CASSSTGVGNTIYF
TGCGCCAGCAGCTCGACAGGGGTAGGAAACACCATATATTTT
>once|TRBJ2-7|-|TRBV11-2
CASSLGRANYEQYF
TGTGCCAGCAGCTTAGGCAGGGCAAACTACGAGCAGTACTTC
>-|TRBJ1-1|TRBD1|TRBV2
CASRTGWDEAFF
TGTGCCAGCAGGACAGGGTGGGATGAAGCTTTCTTT
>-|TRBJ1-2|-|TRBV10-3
CAISESPGLFGYGYTF
TGTGCCATCAGTGAGAGTCCCGGGTTGTTCGGCTATGGCTACACCTTC
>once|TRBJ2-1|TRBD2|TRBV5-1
CASSAGLAGALSYNEQFF
TGCGCCAGCAGCGCGGGACTAGCGGGGGCCCTCTCCTACAATGAGCAGTTCTTC
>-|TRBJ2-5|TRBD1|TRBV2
CAVDQGARQETQYF
TGTGCCGTCGATCAGGGGGCGCGACAAGAGACCCAGTACTTC
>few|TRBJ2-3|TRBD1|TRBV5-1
CASSLAWTGDGTDTQYF
TGCGCCAGCAGCTTGGCCTGGACAGGGGACGGCACAGATACGCAGTATTTT
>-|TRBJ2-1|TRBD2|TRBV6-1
CASSGQRGARNDNEQFF
TGTGCCAGCAGTGGACAGCGGGGGGCCCGCAATGACAATGAGCAGTTCTTC
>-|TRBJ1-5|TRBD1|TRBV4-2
CASSQTTGRLASNQPQHF
TGTGCCAGCAGCCAAACGACAGGGAGGCTCGCCAGCAATCAGCCCCAGCATTTT
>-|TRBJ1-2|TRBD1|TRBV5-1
CASSLSDRGNGYTF
TGCGCCAGCAGCTTGTCGGACAGGGGCAATGGCTACACCTTC
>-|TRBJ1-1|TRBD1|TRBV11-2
CASSLALQGMKAFF
TGTGCCAGCAGCTTAGCCTTACAGGGGATGAAAGCTTTCTTT
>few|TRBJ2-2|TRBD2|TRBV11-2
CASSRTSGAGAGELFF
TGTGCCAGCAGCCGTACTAGCGGCGCTGGCGCCGGGGAGCTGTTTTTT
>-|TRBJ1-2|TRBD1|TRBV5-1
CASSSSGGQGTANYGYTF
TGCGCCAGCAGCTCCTCCGGGGGACAGGGGACAGCTAACTATGGCTACACCTTC
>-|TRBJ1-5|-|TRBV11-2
CASSSVGRGSNQPQHF
TGTGCCAGCAGCTCCGTCGGAAGGGGGAGCAATCAGCCCCAGCATTTT
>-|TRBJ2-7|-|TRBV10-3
CAISSNHYEQYF
TGTGCCATCAGTTCTAATCACTACGAGCAGTACTTC
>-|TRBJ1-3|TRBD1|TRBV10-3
CAISVPTGSGNTIYF
TGTGCCATCAGTGTTCCGACAGGGTCTGGAAACACCATATATTTT
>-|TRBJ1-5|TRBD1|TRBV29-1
CSVGQGGNQPQHF
TGCAGCGTGGGACAGGGGGGCAATCAGCCCCAGCATTTT
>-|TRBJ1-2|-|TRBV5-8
CASSWGRGVGYTF
TGTGCCAGCAGCTGGGGTCGGGGGGTAGGCTACACCTTC
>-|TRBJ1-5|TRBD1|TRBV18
CASSPSGQAIPGQPQHF
TGTGCCAGCTCACCGTCAGGACAGGCCATTCCAGGGCAGCCCCAGCATTTT
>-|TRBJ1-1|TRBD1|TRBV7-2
CASSPKGGQSEAFF
TGTGCCAGCAGCCCAAAGGGGGGACAGAGTGAAGCTTTCTTT